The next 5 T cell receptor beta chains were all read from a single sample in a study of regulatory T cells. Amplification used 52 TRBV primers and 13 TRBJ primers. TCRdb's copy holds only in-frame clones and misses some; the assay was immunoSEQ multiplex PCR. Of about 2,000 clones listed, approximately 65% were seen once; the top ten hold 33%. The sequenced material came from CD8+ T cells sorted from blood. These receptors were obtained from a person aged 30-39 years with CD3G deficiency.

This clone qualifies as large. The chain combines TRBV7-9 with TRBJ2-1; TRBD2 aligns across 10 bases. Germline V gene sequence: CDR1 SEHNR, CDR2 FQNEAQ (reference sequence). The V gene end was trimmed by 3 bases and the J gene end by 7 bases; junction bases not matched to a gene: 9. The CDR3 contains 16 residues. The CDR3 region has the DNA TGTGCCAGCAGCTTGGGGCTAGCGGGAGAAAGAAATGAGCAGTTCTTC. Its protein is CASSLGLAGERNEQFF.

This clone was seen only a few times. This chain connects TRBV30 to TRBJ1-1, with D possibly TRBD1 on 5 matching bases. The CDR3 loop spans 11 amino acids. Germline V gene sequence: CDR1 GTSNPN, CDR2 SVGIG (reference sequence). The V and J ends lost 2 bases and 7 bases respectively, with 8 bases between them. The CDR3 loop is CAWSRGGEAFF. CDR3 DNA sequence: TGTGCCTGGAGTAGGGGCGGTGAAGCTTTCTTT.

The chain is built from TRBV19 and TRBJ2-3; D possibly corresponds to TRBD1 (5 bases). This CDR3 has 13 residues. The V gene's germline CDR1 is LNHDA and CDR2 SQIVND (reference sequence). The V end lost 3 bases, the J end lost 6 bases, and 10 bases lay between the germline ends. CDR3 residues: CASSIRTPDTQYF. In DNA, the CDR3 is TGTGCCAGTAGTATCCGGACACCTGATACGCAGTATTTT.

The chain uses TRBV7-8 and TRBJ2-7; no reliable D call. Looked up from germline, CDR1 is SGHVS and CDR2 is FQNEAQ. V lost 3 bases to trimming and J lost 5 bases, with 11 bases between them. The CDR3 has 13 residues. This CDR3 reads CASSFSRSHEQYF. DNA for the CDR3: TGTGCCAGCAGCTTTTCCCGGAGTCACGAGCAGTACTTC.

The CDR3 nucleotides are TGTGCCAGCAGTTACCTCCCAGGGACAGGGATGACTGAAGCTTTCTTT. As protein: CASSYLPGTGMTEAFF. This chain joins TRBV6-5 and TRBJ1-1; 9 bases fit TRBD1. This CDR3 region has 16 residues. Germline V gene data show CDR1 as MNHEY and CDR2 as SVGAGI. V lost 2 bases to trimming and J lost 5 bases; unmatched junction nucleotides: 9.